These 18 T cell receptor beta chains were all obtained from the same sample, sequenced in a study of blood T cell repertoires in COVID-19. Only in-frame clones appear in the TCRdb table, and some are missing; sequencing was by immunoSEQ multiplex PCR. The table lists about 480,000 clones, about 88% of them singletons. Specimen: PBMCs or T cells enriched from blood (not recorded which). These receptors came from a woman aged 55-69 years who had recovered from COVID-19.

The CDR3 DNA reads as TGTGCCAGCAGCAGATGGGACAGGGAGGCTTTCTTT. Amino acid sequence: CASSRWDREAFF. This sequence joins TRBV3-1 (or the pseudogene TRBV3-2) and TRBJ1-1; 9 bases map to TRBD1. Looked up from germline, CDR1 is LGHDT and CDR2 is YNNKEL (reference sequence). CDR3 length: 12 amino acids. Trimming cost V 5 bases and J 11 bases; bases outside gene matches: 6.

CDR3: CAIRGQENTGELFF. The CDR3 nucleotides are TGTGCCATCAGGGGACAGGAGAACACCGGGGAGCTGTTTTTT. The chain has TRBV10-3 and TRBJ2-2, with 8 positions matching TRBD1. The CDR3 contains 14 residues. Germline CDR1 reads ENHRY; CDR2 reads SYGVKD. V shed 6 bases, J shed 1 base, and the junction held 1 base outside the gene matches.

J is TRBJ2-2 and V is TRBV6-5, with D tentatively TRBD1 (6 bases). Germline V gives CDR1 MNHEY, CDR2 SVGAGI. CDR3 length: 13 residues. Trimming stripped 6 bases from V and 5 bases from J, with 10 bases between. CDR3 in DNA: TGTGCCAGCAGCCGAACAGGGACCGGGGAGCTGTTTTTT. Its protein is CASSRTGTGELFF.

The chain is built from TRBV6-6 and TRBJ1-5; TRBD1 might be the D (5 bases). Germline V gene lookup returns CDR1 MNHNY and CDR2 SVGAGI (reference sequence). This CDR3 has 17 residues. Trimming removed 5 bases at V and 0 bases at J, with 17 bases between. The CDR3 loop reads CASSPAGGANSNQPQHF. In nucleotides, the CDR3 is TGTGCCAGCAGTCCTGCGGGGGGTGCGAATAGCAATCAGCCCCAGCATTTT.

The chain has TRBV5-5 and TRBJ1-2, with a tentative D call TRBD1 (6 bases). Trimming stripped 0 bases from V and 8 bases from J, with 17 bases between. The CDR3 length is 15 residues. Germline CDR1 reads SGHKS; CDR2 reads YYEKEE (reference sequence). CDR3 region: CASSLDAGQIAGYTF. The CDR3, as DNA: TGTGCCAGCAGCTTGGACGCAGGACAGATCGCAGGCTACACCTTC.

This chain joins TRBV6-5 and TRBJ1-5; D unclear. Germline V gene sequence: CDR1 MNHEY, CDR2 SVGAGI. With 5 bases removed from V and 7 bases from J, the gap between germline ends came to 15 bases. This CDR3 spans 14 amino acids. The CDR3 nucleotides are TGTGCCAGCAGTCCCTCCCGACTGAGCCAGCCCCAGCATTTT. Its translation is CASSPSRLSQPQHF.

The V call is TRBV2, the J call TRBJ1-3; perhaps TRBD1 as D (5 bases). Germline lookup yields CDR1 SNHLY and CDR2 FYNNEI. CDR3 length: 14 residues. V was cut by 8 bases and J by 3 bases, with 14 bases left in between. This chain's CDR3 is CASVAGGFGNTIYF. In DNA form, the CDR3 reads TGTGCCAGCGTCGCGGGGGGGTTTGGAAACACCATATATTTT.

This clone was recorded a few times. This sequence joins TRBV7-6 and TRBJ2-1; a weak D match, TRBD1 (6 bases). This CDR3 region has 15 residues. V was pared by 3 bases and J by 8 bases, with 17 bases between. The V gene's germline CDR1 is SGHVS and CDR2 FNYEAQ. The CDR3 nucleotides are TGTGCCAGCAGCTTGCCAGGGGATAAAGTCGATGAGCAGTTCTTC. Protein: CASSLPGDKVDEQFF.

The chain uses TRBV19 and TRBJ2-7; a possible D gene is TRBD2 (6 bases). This CDR3 spans 14 amino acids. In germline, CDR1 is LNHDA, CDR2 SQIVND (reference sequence). V lost 5 bases and J 3 bases, leaving 14 bases between the germline ends. The CDR3 DNA follows: TGTGCCAGTAGTGCGGGGACGGGTAACTACGAGCAGTACTTC. Encoded protein: CASSAGTGNYEQYF.

The genes are TRBV5-1 and TRBJ2-2, with 10 bases identical to TRBD1. V lost 3 bases and J lost 5; bases outside the gene matches: 7. Germline-derived CDR1 and CDR2 are SGHRS and YFSETQ. The CDR3 consists of 16 residues. The chain's CDR3 is CASSSGTGDRTGELFF. CDR3 sequence (DNA): TGCGCCAGCAGCTCGGGGACAGGGGATCGGACCGGGGAGCTGTTTTTT.

The V call is TRBV19, the J call TRBJ1-1; weak D call: TRBD1 (5 bases). CDR3 length equals 15 residues. Trimming cost V 5 bases and J 2 bases, with 15 bases left between them. Germline lookup yields CDR1 LNHDA and CDR2 SQIVND (reference sequence). The CDR3 sequence: CASSSAAGINTEAFF. The CDR3 DNA reads as TGTGCCAGTAGTTCGGCGGCAGGGATTAACACTGAAGCTTTCTTT.

V gene TRBV7-8 combines with J gene TRBJ1-3, with no clear D. V lost 3 bases and J lost 2, with 14 bases in between. Per the germline V gene, CDR1 is SGHVS and CDR2 is FQNEAQ. The CDR3 has 16 amino acids. CDR3 DNA: TGTGCCAGCAGCTTCTCCGGTACCCTGGCTGGAAACACCATATATTTT. Its protein is CASSFSGTLAGNTIYF.

The V and J genes are TRBV2 and TRBJ1-1, with a tentative D call TRBD1 (6 bases). Germline V gene data show CDR1 as SNHLY and CDR2 as FYNNEI. The CDR3 has 12 amino acids. The CDR3 region has the DNA TGTGCTTCTAAGGGGGAGGGGCTTTTGGCTTTCTTT. Amino acids: CASKGEGLLAFF. The full variable domain, with the rest looked up from reference TRBV2 and TRBJ1-1, is EPEVTQTPSHQVTQMGQEVILRCVPISNHLYFYWYRQILGQKVEFLVSFYNNEISEKSEIFDDQFSVERPDGSNFTLKIRSTKLEDSAMYFCASKGEGLLAFFGQGTRLTVV.

The V gene is TRBV19, the J gene TRBJ1-5; 7 bases are a match to TRBD1. CDR3 length equals 14 residues. J lost 6 bases, V lost 3 bases, and 5 bases had no gene match. CDR1 and CDR2 (germline): LNHDA, SQIVND (reference sequence). CDR3 nucleotides: TGTGCCAGTAGTATGGACAGGTGGCGTCAGCCCCAGCATTTT. This translates into CASSMDRWRQPQHF.

V usage is TRBV29-1 and J usage is TRBJ2-7; 7 positions agree with TRBD1. The CDR3 length is 12 residues. CDR1 is SQVTM and CDR2 is ANQGSEA in the germline V gene. V was clipped by 6 bases and J by 3 bases; unmatched bases: 5. CDR3 protein: CSVGTAFYEQYF. CDR3 sequence (DNA): TGCAGCGTCGGGACAGCCTTCTACGAGCAGTACTTC.

This chain connects TRBV29-1 to TRBJ1-4; possibly TRBD1 for D (5 bases). V was trimmed by 8 bases and J by 5 bases, leaving 15 bases between them. The CDR3 is 13 residues long. Germline-derived CDR1 and CDR2 are SQVTM and ANQGSEA. This CDR3 reads CSFTGPANEKLFF. For the CDR3, the DNA is TGCAGCTTTACAGGCCCCGCGAATGAAAAACTGTTTTTT. Looking up the rest from reference TRBV29-1 and TRBJ1-4 gives the full variable domain: SAVISQKPSRDICQRGTSLTIQCQVDSQVTMMFWYRQQPGQSLTLIATANQGSEATYESGFVIDKFPISRPNLTFSTLTVSNMSPEDSSIYLCSFTGPANEKLFFGSGTQLSVL.

This clone occurred once. The J gene is TRBJ2-3, the V gene TRBV9; 9 bases line up with TRBD1. The V and J ends lost 4 bases and 3 bases, in that order; junction bases with no gene match: 6. The CDR3 contains 15 residues. Germline assignment: CDR1 SGDLS and CDR2 YYNGEE. CDR3: CASSPGQGRTDTQYF. The CDR3 DNA follows: TGTGCCAGCAGCCCGGGACAGGGAAGGACAGATACGCAGTATTTT.

This clone was seen a single time. V and J are TRBV7-2 and TRBJ1-1; 7 positions agree with TRBD1. The V and J ends lost 4 bases and 4 bases, in that order; junction bases with no gene match: 3. This CDR3 contains 13 residues. Per germline, CDR1 SGHTA and CDR2 FQGNSA. CDR3 loop: CASSSAGGTEAFF. Written as DNA, the CDR3 is TGTGCCAGCAGCTCCGCAGGGGGCACTGAAGCTTTCTTT.